A single sample is the source of the 23 T cell receptor beta chains below, sequenced in a study of shared clonotypes between healthy human individuals. Sequenced by immunoSEQ multiplex PCR; TCRdb stores in-frame clones only, minus some. Here the sample spans about 2 million clones, approximately 94% being singletons. CD45RO-negative, CCR7-positively selected cells formed the naive CD8 fraction, excluding terminally differentiated effector memory CD45RA+ cells. The source material was naive CD8+ T cells sorted from blood. These receptors were taken from a young man in good health.

V usage is TRBV6-5 and J usage is TRBJ2-3, with D perhaps matching TRBD1 (6 bases). CDR1 and CDR2 (germline): MNHEY, SVGAGI. The CDR3 covers 13 residues. The germline V and J ends were trimmed by 7 bases and 3 bases, with 11 bases remaining between them. In DNA form, the CDR3 reads TGTGCCAGCAAACAAACAGGGACAGATACGCAGTATTTT. Translation gives CASKQTGTDTQYF.

The gene calls are TRBV9 and TRBJ1-2; D gene uncertain. Trimming shortened V by 3 bases and J by 0 bases, and 21 bases separated the two germline ends. CDR1 SGDLS and CDR2 YYNGEE come from the germline V gene. The CDR3 runs to 18 residues. The CDR3 reads CASSGLGSGSPTNYGYTF. The CDR3 nucleotides read TGTGCCAGCAGCGGCCTCGGTAGTGGGAGCCCAACTAACTATGGCTACACCTTC. The variable domain in full, with the rest retrieved from reference TRBV9 and TRBJ1-2, is DSGVTQTPKHLITATGQRVTLRCSPRSGDLSVYWYQQSLDQGLQFLIQYYNGEERAKGNILERFSAQQFPDLHSELNLSSLELGDSALYFCASSGLGSGSPTNYGYTFGSGTRLTVV.

This sequence joins TRBV4-2 and TRBJ2-7; 7 bases fit TRBD1. CDR3 length: 12 amino acids. Per the germline V gene, CDR1 is LGHNA and CDR2 is YNFKEQ. The trim removed 5 bases at V and 7 bases at J, leaving 5 bases unmatched. Here the CDR3 DNA reads TGTGCCAGCAGCGAGACAGGGCGGGAGCAGTACTTC. Translated: CASSETGREQYF.

The CDR3 bases are TGTGCCAGCAGCCGGGGGACCATATCAAATAAAAACACCGGGGAGCTGTTTTTT. Translating it yields CASSRGTISNKNTGELFF. The chain recombines TRBV13 with TRBJ2-2, with D perhaps matching TRBD2 (6 bases). V was pared by 5 bases and J by 2 bases, with 21 bases between. The germline gives CDR1 PRHDT, CDR2 FYEKMQ (reference sequence). The CDR3 loop spans 18 amino acids.

The chain joins TRBV27 to TRBJ2-5; 9 bases fit TRBD1. The V segment lost 6 bases and the J segment 7 bases; nucleotides outside the gene matches: 9. Germline values: CDR1 MNHEY, CDR2 SMNVEV (reference sequence). The CDR3 extends over 14 amino acids. CDR3 protein: CASSHRGPLATQYF. The DNA of the CDR3 is TGTGCCAGCAGCCACAGGGGGCCGTTGGCGACCCAGTACTTC.

The chain couples TRBV5-4 to TRBJ1-4, with 7 bases identical to TRBD1. CDR3 length: 15 amino acids. Germline loops: CDR1 SGHNT, CDR2 YYREEE (reference sequence). The junction had 4 bases not matched to a gene; V was cut back by 4 bases and J by 1 base. The CDR3 here is CASSLTGETNEKLFF. The CDR3 region has the DNA TGTGCCAGCAGCCTCACAGGGGAAACTAATGAAAAACTGTTTTTT.

The V and J genes are TRBV10-3 and TRBJ2-1; the D is unclear. Germline-derived CDR1 and CDR2 are ENHRY and SYGVKD. V was shortened by 4 bases and J by 10 bases, with 11 bases between the two germline ends. The CDR3 has 12 residues. In DNA form, the CDR3 reads TGTGCCATCAGTGGCGAACGTGGGGAGCAGTTCTTC. It is translated as CAISGERGEQFF.

The chain joins TRBV9 to TRBJ1-2; 7 bases are shared with TRBD1. V gave up 4 bases and J gave up 7 bases; unmatched junction bases: 13. This CDR3 region has 15 residues. Germline lookup yields CDR1 SGDLS and CDR2 YYNGEE. The CDR3 bases are TGTGCCAGCAGCTCAAACCCCAAGGGGGCTGCTGGCTACACCTTC. It translates to CASSSNPKGAAGYTF.

The V and J genes are TRBV29-1 and TRBJ1-1; D remains ambiguous. The CDR3 consists of 11 residues. Germline CDR1 is SQVTM and CDR2 is ANQGSEA. V dropped 1 base and J dropped 4 bases, with 4 bases sitting between them. The CDR3 loop is CSVEGSTEAFF. The CDR3 DNA follows: TGCAGCGTTGAAGGGAGCACTGAAGCTTTCTTT.

This chain connects TRBV6-5 to TRBJ2-1, with TRBD2 identical over 7 bases. The junction had 7 bases not matched to a gene; V was cut back by 0 bases and J by 5 bases. Germline CDR1 is MNHEY and CDR2 is SVGAGI. The CDR3 consists of 16 residues. CDR3 residues: CASSYSFGDYNNEQFF. In nucleotides, the CDR3 is TGTGCCAGCAGTTACTCGTTTGGGGACTATAACAATGAGCAGTTCTTC.

Points on this clone: In the same sample, other DNA sequences code for this CDR3. This chain connects TRBV6-6 to TRBJ2-3, with 7 bases identical to TRBD2. CDR1 and CDR2 (germline): MNHNY, SVGAGI (reference sequence). The CDR3 is 13 residues long. Unmatched junction bases numbered 5, after V lost 9 bases and J lost 2 bases. CDR3 protein: CASMAGATDTQYF. In DNA, the CDR3 is TGTGCCAGTATGGCGGGAGCCACAGATACGCAGTATTTT.

The chain is built from TRBV29-1 and TRBJ1-1; 10 bases match TRBD1. This CDR3 contains 18 residues. V was clipped by 3 bases and J by 0 bases; unmatched bases: 13. Germline-derived CDR1 and CDR2 are SQVTM and ANQGSEA. The DNA for the CDR3 is TGCAGCGTTGATCTTATTTGGGGACAGGGGTCCCTGAACACTGAAGCTTTCTTT. This gives the protein CSVDLIWGQGSLNTEAFF.

The CDR3 sequence: CASSGGQGPDEQYF. The CDR3 nucleotides are TGTGCCAGCTCAGGAGGACAGGGGCCGGACGAGCAGTACTTC. The rearrangement joins TRBV18 to TRBJ2-7; 9 bases fit TRBD1. The junction had 7 bases not matched to a gene; V was cut back by 5 bases and J by 5 bases. The CDR3 length is 14 residues. Germline CDR1 reads KGHSH; CDR2 reads LQKENI.

This clone occurred once. The V call is TRBV6-4, the J call TRBJ1-6; a weak D match, TRBD1 (5 bases). V was pared by 5 bases and J by 0 bases, with 8 bases between. Germline CDR1 and CDR2: MRHNA and SNTAGT. The CDR3 contains 15 residues. CDR3 in amino acids: CASSLTASYNSPLHF. CDR3 in DNA: TGTGCCAGCAGTCTGACAGCCTCCTATAATTCACCCCTCCACTTT.

The chain is built from TRBV2 and TRBJ2-1, with 7 bases lining up with TRBD2. V lost 5 bases and J lost 6; bases outside the gene matches: 4. CDR1 and CDR2 from the germline V gene are SNHLY and FYNNEI. This CDR3 region has 13 residues. CDR3 loop: CASSFGEGNEQFF. The CDR3 nucleotides are TGTGCCAGCAGTTTTGGGGAGGGCAATGAGCAGTTCTTC.

The CDR3 nucleotides are TGTGCCAGCAGTGAAAAAACAGCCTACGAGCAGTACTTC. Its translation: CASSEKTAYEQYF. The chain is built from TRBV2 and TRBJ2-7; D is unclear. V was shortened by 2 bases and J by 2 bases, with 7 bases between the two germline ends. Per the germline V gene, CDR1 is SNHLY and CDR2 is FYNNEI. The CDR3 is 13 amino acids.

J is TRBJ2-7 and V is TRBV27; perhaps TRBD1 as D (5 bases). The ends were cut back, 8 bases at V and 1 base at J, with 12 bases in the middle. The CDR3 covers 13 residues. The germline gives CDR1 MNHEY, CDR2 SMNVEV (reference sequence). In DNA, the CDR3 is TGTGCCAGCGGTATGGACATATCCTACGAGCAGTACTTC. Translation: CASGMDISYEQYF.

The chain couples TRBV29-1 to TRBJ2-1; 8 positions agree with TRBD1. This CDR3 is built from 15 residues. V trimming: 5 bases; J trimming: 7 bases; junction bases outside the gene matches: 13. Germline CDR1 is SQVTM and CDR2 is ANQGSEA. The CDR3 nucleotides read TGCAGCGTTCTTCGACAGGGGACGCTACGGAATGAGCAGTTCTTC. This encodes CSVLRQGTLRNEQFF.

The V gene is TRBV13, the J gene TRBJ2-7; 7 bases align to TRBD2. The CDR3 totals 17 residues. The trim removed 0 bases at V and 3 bases at J, leaving 11 bases unmatched. Germline lookup yields CDR1 PRHDT and CDR2 FYEKMQ (reference sequence). CDR3 loop: CASSLGLTGLSGYEQYF. CDR3 coding DNA: TGTGCCAGCAGCTTAGGCCTAACGGGACTATCAGGCTACGAGCAGTACTTC.

This clone showed up just once. The chain is built from TRBV4-3 and TRBJ2-3; D not resolved. The ends were cut back, 0 bases at V and 1 base at J, with 14 bases in the middle. Germline values: CDR1 LGHNA, CDR2 YSLEER. This CDR3 is 17 amino acids long. The CDR3 sequence: CASSQEWVLSGTDTQYF. The CDR3 DNA reads TGCGCCAGCAGCCAAGAGTGGGTACTCTCGGGCACAGATACGCAGTATTTT.

This chain uses TRBV7-9 with TRBJ2-7, with 10 positions matching TRBD1. Losses at the gene ends were 7 bases for V and 1 base for J; bases not matched to a gene: 7. In germline, CDR1 is SEHNR, CDR2 FQNEAQ (reference sequence). CDR3 length: 15 amino acids. CDR3 in amino acids: CASKPRTGGSYEQYF. The CDR3, as DNA: TGTGCCAGCAAACCTCGGACAGGGGGATCCTACGAGCAGTACTTC.

This chain links TRBV2 with TRBJ2-7, with D tentatively TRBD2 (6 bases). Germline loops: CDR1 SNHLY, CDR2 FYNNEI. Trimming left V 2 bases short and J 2 bases short, with 10 bases between. The CDR3 has 14 residues. CDR3 in DNA: TGTGCCAGCAGTGAATCGGGGGAAACCTACGAGCAGTACTTC. This gives the protein CASSESGETYEQYF.

As concerns this clone: Other DNA sequences of this sample code for an identical CDR3. The chain links TRBV4-3 to TRBJ2-1; no firm D call. This CDR3 has 14 amino acids. Germline V gene sequence: CDR1 LGHNA, CDR2 YSLEER. V was pared by 1 base and J by 4 bases, with 8 bases between. The CDR3 reads CASSQGGVYNEQFF. The DNA of the CDR3 is TGCGCCAGCAGCCAAGGAGGAGTTTACAATGAGCAGTTCTTC.